These 10 T cell receptor beta chains were sequenced from one sample in a study of memory CD4+ T cells and cytomegalovirus serostatus. Assay: immunoSEQ multiplex PCR; the TCRdb copy retains only in-frame clones and omits some. Here the sample spans 45,000 to 60,000 clones, roughly 74% being singletons. Single viable CD3+CD4+CD8-CD45RO+ cells were sorted as the memory CD4+ T cells. Sequencing was carried out using memory CD4+ T cells from blood. These receptors were collected from an adult in good health and CMV-seropositive.

The V call is TRBV7-2, the J call TRBJ1-6; unclear D gene. The CDR3 consists of 15 residues. CDR1 is SGHTA and CDR2 is FQGNSA in the germline V gene. V was clipped by 3 bases and J by 9 bases, with 15 bases between them. For the CDR3, the DNA is TGTGCCAGCAGCTTGAACGGGAGGGATGGTTCACCCCTCCACTTT. Its translation is CASSLNGRDGSPLHF.

Notes on this clone: The junction departs from the called germline gene at one end, perhaps through a read error. The rearrangement uses TRBV7-7 and TRBJ2-5, with 10 bases lining up with TRBD1. The CDR3 length is 17 residues. Per germline, CDR1 SSHAT and CDR2 FNYEAQ (reference sequence). The CDR3 region is CASSLALAGTGVETQYF. The CDR3 DNA reads as TGTGCTAGCAGCTTAGCGCTAGCCGGGACAGGGGTGGAGACCCAGTACTTC.

Only one count was recorded for this clone. CDR3 in DNA: TGTGCCAGTAGTAGTCCTCTCGGAGAAAAACTGTTTTTT. As protein: CASSSPLGEKLFF. The chain links TRBV19 to TRBJ1-4; D unresolved. This CDR3 has 13 residues. Germline V CDR1 and CDR2: LNHDA, SQIVND (reference sequence). V was shortened by 4 bases and J by 8 bases, with 11 bases between the two germline ends.

The chain carries TRBV28 and TRBJ2-5; tentatively, D is TRBD1 (5 bases). V gave up 5 bases and J gave up 5 bases, with 15 bases separating them. There are 14 residues in the CDR3. Germline V CDR1 and CDR2: MDHEN, SYDVKM. DNA of the CDR3: TGTGCCAGCAGTCTGCGAGGACACCCCGAGACCCAGTACTTC. It specifies CASSLRGHPETQYF. Complete variable domain (other parts from reference TRBV28 and TRBJ2-5): DVKVTQSSRYLVKRTGEKVFLECVQDMDHENMFWYRQDPGLGLRLIYFSYDVKMKEKGDIPEGYSVSREKKERFSLILESASTNQTSMYLCASSLRGHPETQYFGPGTRLLVL.

CDR3 sequence: CASRSGYDQPQHF. DNA of the CDR3: TGTGCCAGCAGGTCGGGGTACGATCAGCCCCAGCATTTT. The chain uses TRBV9 and TRBJ1-5; D remains unclear. V lost 5 bases to trimming and J lost 5 bases, with 11 bases between them. The CDR3 contains 13 residues. Germline CDR1 SGDLS, CDR2 YYNGEE.

The gene calls are TRBV6-6 and TRBJ1-3; 10 bases align to TRBD1. Germline V CDR1 and CDR2: MNHNY, SVGAGI (reference sequence). The CDR3 is 16 residues long. J gave up 0 bases and V 7 bases, and 6 bases lay outside the gene matches. CDR3 coding DNA: TGTGCCAGCACCACCGGGACAGGGGTCTCTGGAAACACCATATATTTT. Protein sequence: CASTTGTGVSGNTIYF.

The chain carries TRBV14 and TRBJ2-1; D remains ambiguous. V was cut by 0 bases and J by 7 bases, with 7 bases left in between. The CDR3 contains 13 residues. Looked up from germline, CDR1 is SGHDN and CDR2 is FVKESK. This chain's CDR3 is CASSQDLWNEQFF. CDR3 coding DNA: TGTGCCAGCAGCCAAGATCTCTGGAATGAGCAGTTCTTC.

The chain combines TRBV10-3 with TRBJ2-3; no clear D. Trimming took 11 bases from V and 6 from J, leaving 18 bases between them. Germline assignment: CDR1 ENHRY and CDR2 SYGVKD. CDR3 length: 13 amino acids. CDR3 sequence: CASALDQSDTQYF. Here the CDR3 DNA reads TGTGCCTCAGCTTTAGACCAATCGGATACGCAGTATTTT.

V and J are TRBV7-6 and TRBJ2-5; D is unclear. The germline CDR1 and CDR2 sequences are SGHVS and FNYEAQ. V shed 5 bases and J shed 1 base, with 11 bases lying between them. The CDR3 is made up of 14 amino acids. CDR3 in amino acids: CASSQGPIQETQYF. The CDR3 region has the DNA TGTGCCAGCAGCCAAGGACCCATCCAAGAGACCCAGTACTTC.

V usage is TRBV18 and J usage is TRBJ1-1; 7 bases agree with TRBD1. Germline V gene data show CDR1 as KGHSH and CDR2 as LQKENI. The CDR3 is made up of 18 amino acids. The V segment lost 0 bases and the J segment 0 bases; nucleotides outside the gene matches: 10. In DNA form, the CDR3 reads TGTGCCAGCTCACCACCCCAGGCAGGGGGAGGTATGAACACTGAAGCTTTCTTT. This encodes CASSPPQAGGGMNTEAFF.